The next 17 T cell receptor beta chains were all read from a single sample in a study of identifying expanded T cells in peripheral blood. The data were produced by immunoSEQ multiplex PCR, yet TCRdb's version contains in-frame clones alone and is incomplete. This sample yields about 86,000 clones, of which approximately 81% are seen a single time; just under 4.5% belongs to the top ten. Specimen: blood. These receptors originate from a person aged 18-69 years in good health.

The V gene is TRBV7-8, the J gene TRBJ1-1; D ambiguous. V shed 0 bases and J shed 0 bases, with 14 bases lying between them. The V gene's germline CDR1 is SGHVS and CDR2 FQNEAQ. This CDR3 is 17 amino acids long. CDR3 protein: CASSLAGRSYVNTEAFF. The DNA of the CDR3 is TGTGCCAGCAGCTTAGCAGGACGTTCGTATGTGAACACTGAAGCTTTCTTT.

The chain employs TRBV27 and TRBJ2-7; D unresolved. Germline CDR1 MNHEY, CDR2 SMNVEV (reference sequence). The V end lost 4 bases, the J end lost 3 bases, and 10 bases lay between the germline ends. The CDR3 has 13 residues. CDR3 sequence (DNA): TGTGCCAGCAGTTCCGCACGACTCTACGAGCAGTACTTC. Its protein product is CASSSARLYEQYF.

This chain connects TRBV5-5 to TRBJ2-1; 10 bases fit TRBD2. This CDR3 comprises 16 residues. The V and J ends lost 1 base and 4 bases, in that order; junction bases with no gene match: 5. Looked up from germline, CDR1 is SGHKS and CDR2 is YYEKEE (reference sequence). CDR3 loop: CASSLRLAGDYNEQFF. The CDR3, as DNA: TGTGCCAGCAGCTTGCGTCTAGCGGGGGATTACAATGAGCAGTTCTTC.

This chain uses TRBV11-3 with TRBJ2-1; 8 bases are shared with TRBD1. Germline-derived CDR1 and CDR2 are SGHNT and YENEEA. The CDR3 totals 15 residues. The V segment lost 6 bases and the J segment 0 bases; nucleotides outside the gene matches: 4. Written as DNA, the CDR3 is TGTGCCAGCAGTCCCGGGACAGGCTCCTACAATGAGCAGTTCTTC. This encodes CASSPGTGSYNEQFF.

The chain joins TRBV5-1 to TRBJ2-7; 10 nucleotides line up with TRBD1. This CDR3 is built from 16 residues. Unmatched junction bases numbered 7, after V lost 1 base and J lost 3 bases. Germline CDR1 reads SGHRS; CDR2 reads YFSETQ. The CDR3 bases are TGCGCCAGCAGCTTGATCTCGGGACAGGGGATCTACGAGCAGTACTTC. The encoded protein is CASSLISGQGIYEQYF.

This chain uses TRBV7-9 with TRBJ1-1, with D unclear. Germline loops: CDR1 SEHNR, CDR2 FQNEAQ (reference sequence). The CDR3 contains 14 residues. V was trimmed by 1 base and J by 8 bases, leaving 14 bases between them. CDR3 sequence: CASSLGQRGFEAFF. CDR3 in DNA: TGTGCCAGCAGCTTAGGGCAGCGTGGTTTCGAAGCTTTCTTT.

Here the CDR3 reads CASSVPGATFYEQYF. In DNA form, the CDR3 reads TGTGCCAGTAGTGTCCCAGGGGCAACCTTCTACGAGCAGTACTTC. This chain connects TRBV19 to TRBJ2-7; a weak D match, TRBD1 (6 bases). Deletions cut 5 bases from V and 3 bases from J, with 17 bases between. Germline V CDR1 and CDR2: LNHDA, SQIVND (reference sequence). The CDR3 covers 15 residues.

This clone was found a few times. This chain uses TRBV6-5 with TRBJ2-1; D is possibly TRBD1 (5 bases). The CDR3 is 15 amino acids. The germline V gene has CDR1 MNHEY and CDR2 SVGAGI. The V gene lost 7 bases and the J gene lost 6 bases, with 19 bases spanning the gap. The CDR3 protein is CASNRFEGVGNEQFF. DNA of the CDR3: TGTGCCAGCAATCGGTTTGAAGGGGTTGGCAATGAGCAGTTCTTC.

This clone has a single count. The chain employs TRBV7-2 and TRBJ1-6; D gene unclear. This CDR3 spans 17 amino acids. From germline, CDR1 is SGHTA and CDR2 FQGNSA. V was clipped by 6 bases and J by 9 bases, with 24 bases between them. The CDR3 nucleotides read TGTGCCAGCAGAAAAGTGGGCCGAGGCGGGTCGGGTTCACCCCTCCACTTT. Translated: CASRKVGRGGSGSPLHF.

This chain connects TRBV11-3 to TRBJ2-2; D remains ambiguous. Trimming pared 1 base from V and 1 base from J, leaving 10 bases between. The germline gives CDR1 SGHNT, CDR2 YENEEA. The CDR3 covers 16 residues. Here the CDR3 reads CASSLVFGLNTGELFF. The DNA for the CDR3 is TGTGCCAGCAGCTTAGTGTTCGGGTTGAACACCGGGGAGCTGTTTTTT.

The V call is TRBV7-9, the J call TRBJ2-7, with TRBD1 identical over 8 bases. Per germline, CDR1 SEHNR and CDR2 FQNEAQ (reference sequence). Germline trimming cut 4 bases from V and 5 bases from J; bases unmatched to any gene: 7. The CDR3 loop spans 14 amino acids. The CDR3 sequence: CASSSSGGEDEQYF. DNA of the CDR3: TGTGCCAGCAGCTCCTCAGGGGGCGAGGACGAGCAGTACTTC.

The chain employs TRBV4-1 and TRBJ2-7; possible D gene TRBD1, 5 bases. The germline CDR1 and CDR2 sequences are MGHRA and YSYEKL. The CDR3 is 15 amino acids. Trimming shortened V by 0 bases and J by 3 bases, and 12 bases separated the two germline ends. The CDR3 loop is CASSQDRQLLYEQYF. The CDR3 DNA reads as TGCGCCAGCAGCCAAGATAGACAGTTACTCTACGAGCAGTACTTC.

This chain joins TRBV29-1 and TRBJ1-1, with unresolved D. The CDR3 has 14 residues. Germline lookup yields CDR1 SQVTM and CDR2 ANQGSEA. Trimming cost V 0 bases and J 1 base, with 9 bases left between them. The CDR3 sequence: CSVEEEMTNTEAFF. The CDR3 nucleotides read TGCAGCGTTGAAGAGGAGATGACGAACACTGAAGCTTTCTTT.

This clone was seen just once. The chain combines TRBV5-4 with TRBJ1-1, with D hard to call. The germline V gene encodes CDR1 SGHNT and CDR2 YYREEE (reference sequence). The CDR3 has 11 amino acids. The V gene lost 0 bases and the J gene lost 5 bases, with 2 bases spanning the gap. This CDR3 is CASSLGTEAFF. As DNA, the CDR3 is TGTGCCAGCAGCTTGGGGACTGAAGCTTTCTTT.

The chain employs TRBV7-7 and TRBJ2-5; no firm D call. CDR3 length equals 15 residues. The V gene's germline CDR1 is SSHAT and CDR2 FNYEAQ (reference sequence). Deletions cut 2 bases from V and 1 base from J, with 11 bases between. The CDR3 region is CASSLNVGSQETQYF. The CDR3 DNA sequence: TGTGCCAGCAGCTTAAATGTTGGTAGCCAAGAGACCCAGTACTTC.

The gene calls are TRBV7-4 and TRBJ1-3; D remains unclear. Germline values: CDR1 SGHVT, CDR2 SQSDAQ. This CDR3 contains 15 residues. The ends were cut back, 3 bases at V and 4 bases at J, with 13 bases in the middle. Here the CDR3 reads CASSLGFGSGNTIYF. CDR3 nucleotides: TGTGCCAGCAGCTTGGGGTTCGGATCCGGAAACACCATATATTTT.

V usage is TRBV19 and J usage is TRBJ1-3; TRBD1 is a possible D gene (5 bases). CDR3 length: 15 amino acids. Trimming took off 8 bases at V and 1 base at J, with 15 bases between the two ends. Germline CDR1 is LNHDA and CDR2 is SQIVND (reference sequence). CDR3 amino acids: CASRGVDSSGNTIYF. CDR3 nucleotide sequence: TGTGCCAGTCGGGGCGTAGACAGTTCTGGAAACACCATATATTTT.